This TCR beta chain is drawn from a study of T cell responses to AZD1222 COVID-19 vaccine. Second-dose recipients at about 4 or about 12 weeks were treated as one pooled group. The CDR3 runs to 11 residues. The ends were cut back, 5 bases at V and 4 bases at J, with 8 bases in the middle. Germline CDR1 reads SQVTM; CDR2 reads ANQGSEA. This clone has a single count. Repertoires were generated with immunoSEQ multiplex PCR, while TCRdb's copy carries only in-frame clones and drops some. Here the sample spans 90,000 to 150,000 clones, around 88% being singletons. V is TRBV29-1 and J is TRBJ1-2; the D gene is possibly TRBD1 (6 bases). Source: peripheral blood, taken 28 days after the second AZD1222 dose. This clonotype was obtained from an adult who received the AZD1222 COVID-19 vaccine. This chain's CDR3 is CSVSGAYGYTF. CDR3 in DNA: TGCAGCGTTTCAGGGGCCTATGGCTACACCTTC.